The rows below give T cell receptor beta chains drawn from one sample of a study of identical twins. TCRdb fed the 5' RACE reads into MiXCR, producing one record per CDR3 protein. Among 550,000 to 700,000 distinct CDR3 sequences listed, more than 9% were seen once. The data were also submitted as part of a second study, on yellow fever vaccine responses in identical twins.

Sample: PBMCs. Source of these receptors: a woman between 18 and 30 years old in good health. Each CDR3 is given with its conserved first and last residue. D genes are given only for firm matches. Size values are once, few and many counts, or a class for expanded clones, and some rows have none.

abundance: few; d_gene: TRBD2; v_gene: TRBV29-1; j_gene: TRBJ2-1; CDR3aa: CSVEGLAGVGGNEQFF; CDR3nt: TGCAGCGTTGAGGGACTAGCGGGAGTTGGTGGCAATGAGCAGTTCTTC
abundance: .; d_gene: .; v_gene: TRBV7-6; j_gene: TRBJ2-5; CDR3aa: CASRSGYRQETQYF; CDR3nt: TGTGCCAGCAGATCAGGGTACAGGCAGGAGACCCAGTACTTC
abundance: .; d_gene: .; v_gene: TRBV7-2; j_gene: TRBJ2-3; CDR3aa: CASQTSGTDTQYF; CDR3nt: TGTGCCAGCCAAACCAGCGGCACAGATACGCAGTATTTT
abundance: .; d_gene: .; v_gene: TRBV11-2; j_gene: TRBJ1-6; CDR3aa: CASSLVGAGHRSYNSPLHF; CDR3nt: TGTGCCAGCAGCTTAGTCGGGGCAGGTCACCGTTCCTATAATTCACCCCTCCACTTT
abundance: .; d_gene: .; v_gene: TRBV2; j_gene: TRBJ2-7; CDR3aa: CASRVGVGPYEQYF; CDR3nt: TGTGCCAGCAGGGTCGGCGTCGGCCCCTACGAGCAGTACTTC
abundance: .; d_gene: .; v_gene: TRBV28; j_gene: TRBJ1-1; CDR3aa: CASRTRDTPNTEAFF; CDR3nt: TGTGCCAGCAGGACTCGGGACACTCCGAACACTGAAGCTTTCTTT
abundance: .; d_gene: TRBD2; v_gene: TRBV14; j_gene: TRBJ2-3; CDR3aa: CASSQLAGERSTDTQYF; CDR3nt: TGTGCCAGCAGCCAGCTAGCGGGAGAGAGGAGCACAGATACGCAGTATTTT
abundance: many; d_gene: TRBD1; v_gene: TRBV20-1; j_gene: TRBJ1-5; CDR3aa: CSASDRVGQPQHF; CDR3nt: TGCAGTGCTTCGGACAGGGTAGGCCAGCCCCAGCATTTT
abundance: few; d_gene: .; v_gene: TRBV12-3/TRBV12-4; j_gene: TRBJ2-7; CDR3aa: CASSFNSYEQYF; CDR3nt: TGTGCCAGCAGCTTTAACAGTTACGAGCAGTACTTC
abundance: .; d_gene: TRBD2; v_gene: TRBV3-1; j_gene: TRBJ2-3; CDR3aa: CASSHPTLAGTSGVKSTDTQYF; CDR3nt: TGTGCCAGCAGCCACCCTACACTTGCCGGGACTAGCGGGGTAAAAAGCACAGATACGCAGTATTTT
abundance: many; d_gene: .; v_gene: TRBV9; j_gene: TRBJ2-7; CDR3aa: CASSVCWEQYF; CDR3nt: TGTGCCAGCAGCGTATGTTGGGAGCAGTACTTC
abundance: .; d_gene: .; v_gene: TRBV21-1; j_gene: TRBJ2-4; CDR3aa: CASSKSEGEPKRIPYF; CDR3nt: TGTGCCAGCAGCAAAAGCGAAGGGGAGCCCAAAAGGATTCCTTACTTC
abundance: many; d_gene: TRBD2; v_gene: TRBV6-5; j_gene: TRBJ2-3; CDR3aa: CASSWVSGGAADTQYF; CDR3nt: TGTGCCAGCAGTTGGGTTAGCGGGGGGGCAGCAGATACGCAGTATTTT
abundance: few; d_gene: .; v_gene: TRBV30; j_gene: TRBJ2-1; CDR3aa: CAWSANSSPYNEQFF; CDR3nt: TGTGCCTGGAGTGCAAATAGTTCTCCCTACAATGAGCAGTTCTTC
abundance: few; d_gene: .; v_gene: TRBV20-1; j_gene: TRBJ1-4; CDR3aa: CSARGLDEPTNEKLFF; CDR3nt: TGCAGTGCTAGAGGCCTCGACGAACCAACTAATGAAAAACTGTTTTTT
abundance: .; d_gene: .; v_gene: TRBV28; j_gene: TRBJ2-1; CDR3aa: CASSSSSGGSYNEQFF; CDR3nt: TGTGCCAGCAGTTCCTCCTCCGGGGGATCCTACAATGAGCAGTTCTTC
abundance: .; d_gene: .; v_gene: TRBV12-3/TRBV12-4; j_gene: TRBJ2-2; CDR3aa: CATLTDWTSNTGELFF; CDR3nt: TGTGCCACCCTAACCGACTGGACCAGTAACACCGGGGAGCTGTTTTTT
abundance: many; d_gene: .; v_gene: TRBV29-1; j_gene: TRBJ2-7; CDR3aa: CSVVGADYEQYF; CDR3nt: TGCAGCGTTGTAGGGGCAGACTACGAGCAGTACTTC
abundance: .; d_gene: TRBD2; v_gene: TRBV5-1; j_gene: TRBJ2-7; CDR3aa: CASRQTSGGYEQYF; CDR3nt: TGCGCCAGCAGGCAGACTAGCGGGGGCTACGAGCAGTACTTC
abundance: few; d_gene: .; v_gene: TRBV4-3; j_gene: TRBJ2-7; CDR3aa: CASSRATTGDYEQYF; CDR3nt: TGCGCCAGCAGCCGCGCTACGACAGGAGACTACGAGCAGTACTTC
abundance: .; d_gene: TRBD2; v_gene: TRBV7-9; j_gene: TRBJ2-3; CDR3aa: CASSGRGTSGHTDTQYF; CDR3nt: TGTGCCAGCAGCGGTAGGGGGACTAGCGGACACACAGATACGCAGTATTTT
abundance: many; d_gene: TRBD2; v_gene: TRBV5-1; j_gene: TRBJ2-5; CDR3aa: CASSLRGGQETQYF; CDR3nt: TGTGCCAGCAGTCTCCGGGGGGGACAAGAGACCCAGTACTTC
abundance: few; d_gene: .; v_gene: TRBV2; j_gene: TRBJ2-7; CDR3aa: CASRGSPIEQYF; CDR3nt: TGTGCCAGCAGGGGGAGTCCGATCGAGCAGTACTTC
abundance: many; d_gene: .; v_gene: TRBV5-1; j_gene: TRBJ1-2; CDR3aa: CASSLIPTGTGGFGNGYTF; CDR3nt: .
abundance: many; d_gene: TRBD2; v_gene: TRBV7-2; j_gene: TRBJ2-1; CDR3aa: CASTDSGSSYNEQFF; CDR3nt: TGTGCCAGCACCGATAGCGGGAGCTCCTACAATGAGCAGTTCTTC
abundance: many; d_gene: TRBD2; v_gene: TRBV4-3; j_gene: TRBJ2-7; CDR3aa: CASSQVSGSTSGEQYF; CDR3nt: TGCGCCAGCAGCCAAGTCAGCGGGAGTACATCGGGGGAGCAGTACTTC
abundance: few; d_gene: .; v_gene: TRBV7-6; j_gene: TRBJ1-4; CDR3aa: CASSWGETNEKLFF; CDR3nt: TGTGCCAGCAGCTGGGGCGAGACTAATGAAAAACTGTTTTTT
abundance: few; d_gene: .; v_gene: TRBV12-3/TRBV12-4; j_gene: TRBJ2-1; CDR3aa: CASSDEQGFGSYNEQFF; CDR3nt: TGTGCCAGCAGTGATGAGCAGGGTTTTGGCTCCTACAATGAGCAGTTCTTC
abundance: .; d_gene: .; v_gene: TRBV7-9; j_gene: TRBJ2-2; CDR3aa: CASSLRDMNTGELFF; CDR3nt: TGTGCCAGCAGCCTCCGGGACATGAACACCGGGGAGCTGTTTTTT
abundance: many; d_gene: TRBD2; v_gene: TRBV10-1; j_gene: TRBJ2-7; CDR3aa: CASSPGLAGAYEQYF; CDR3nt: TGCGCCAGCAGCCCAGGACTAGCGGGTGCCTACGAGCAGTACTTC
abundance: .; d_gene: TRBD1; v_gene: TRBV12-3/TRBV12-4; j_gene: TRBJ2-7; CDR3aa: CASTYRDRGSPPYEQYF; CDR3nt: TGTGCCAGCACCTATCGGGACAGGGGTTCTCCTCCCTACGAGCAGTACTTC
abundance: few; d_gene: .; v_gene: TRBV6-5; j_gene: TRBJ2-5; CDR3aa: CASSYSFFGGKETQYF; CDR3nt: TGTGCCAGCAGTTACTCATTTTTCGGGGGCAAAGAGACCCAGTACTTC
abundance: .; d_gene: TRBD2; v_gene: TRBV18; j_gene: TRBJ2-5; CDR3aa: CASSPGLAEQETQYF; CDR3nt: TGTGCCAGCTCACCGGGACTAGCGGAACAAGAGACCCAGTACTTC
abundance: many; d_gene: TRBD2; v_gene: TRBV12-3/TRBV12-4; j_gene: TRBJ2-3; CDR3aa: CASSGLAGDVGTQYF; CDR3nt: TGTGCCAGCAGTGGACTAGCGGGGGATGTAGGTACGCAGTATTTT
abundance: many; d_gene: .; v_gene: TRBV20-1; j_gene: TRBJ2-3; CDR3aa: CSARDFATDTQYF; CDR3nt: TGCAGTGCTAGAGATTTTGCCACAGATACGCAGTATTTT
abundance: few; d_gene: .; v_gene: TRBV4-1; j_gene: TRBJ2-7; CDR3aa: CASSSTPGRGNEQYF; CDR3nt: TGCGCCAGCAGCTCGACTCCGGGACGGGGTAACGAGCAGTACTTC
abundance: many; d_gene: .; v_gene: TRBV20-1; j_gene: TRBJ2-1; CDR3aa: CSAPQQAYNEQFF; CDR3nt: TGCAGTGCCCCCCAACAGGCCTACAATGAGCAGTTCTTC